This T cell receptor beta chain was recorded in a study of shared clonotypes between healthy human individuals. Overall study context: Used for every donor were three CD4 naive, three CD4 memory, two CD8 naive and one CD8 memory plate. Study-level findings and limits: Sharing across several donors was seen in roughly 5.2% of naive CD4 clonotypes. Non-shared clonotypes displayed generation probabilities falling below those of clonotypes present in all four donors.

Donors comprised only Caucasian adults living in Nashville, Tennessee. Here immunoSEQ multiplex PCR was the method, and the copy in TCRdb shows in-frame clones only, minus some. The data show about 990,000 clones, around 78% seen once. Concerning this clone itself: No antigen is known for it.

Looked up from germline, CDR1 is SGDLS and CDR2 is YYNGEE. The CDR3 runs to 13 residues. V was trimmed by 4 bases and J by 11 bases, leaving 18 bases between them. This clonotype was sampled from a man aged 18 to 29 in good health. Some clones in this sample may be carry-over from other donors' samples. The material sequenced was memory CD4+ T cells from PBMCs. The subset denotes: CD45RA-negative fraction. This chain uses TRBV9 with TRBJ1-1, with unresolved D. In DNA, the CDR3 is TGTGCCAGCAGCCCAGTTGACCGCTCTGGCGCTTTCTTT. Translated: CASSPVDRSGAFF.